The rows below give T cell receptor beta chains drawn from one sample of a study of T-cell memory formation after mild COVID-19. From the 5' RACE reads, TCRdb called clonotypes with MiXCR, one entry per CDR3 protein. The sample includes 35,000 to 45,000 distinct CDR3 sequences, less than 8% of them seen just once. The material sequenced was PBMCs or a T cell subset sorted from them (not recorded which). Receptor source: an adult who had mild COVID-19 (a few samples of this study predate the infection). Cell type and time point are not known. Both conserved end residues are trimmed from each CDR3. The D gene is left open where the match is weak. Clone size appears in some rows only: once, few, many, or a class for an expanded clone.

clone size	V gene	D gene	CDR3 protein
many	TRBV5-1	NA	ASREGADTQY
many	TRBV19	TRBD2	ASSDSGRADTGELF
NA	TRBV29-1	NA	SVLAGRTEAF
few	TRBV6-6	TRBD1	AIQGAWSNQPQH
many	TRBV7-6	NA	ASSVQANTGELF
NA	TRBV12-3/TRBV12-4	TRBD1	ASRNRGVADTQY
many	TRBV30	NA	AWPSRGRRNTEAF
few	TRBV30	NA	AWRLQGNTEAF
few	TRBV3-1	NA	ASSQGQITEAF
many	TRBV5-4	NA	ASSLVSPGTDTQY
medium-sized	TRBV9	TRBD2	ASSLVAGGYNEQF
many	TRBV6-2/TRBV6-3	NA	ASSQRQFYEQY
many	TRBV24-1	TRBD1	ATSDSRTGGLEQY
many	TRBV7-3	TRBD1	ASRGGQGSYNEQF
few	TRBV4-1	NA	ASSQAVISYEQY
many	TRBV12-3/TRBV12-4	TRBD2	ASILSSGYNEQF
many	TRBV20-1	TRBD1	SALTGGAAGRAF
many	TRBV5-5	NA	ASSLQGPKNIQY
many	TRBV12-3/TRBV12-4	NA	ASTPAGSRSNYGYT
many	TRBV5-4	TRBD2	ASSLSGSNEQY
NA	TRBV3-1	NA	ASRGGEAEAF
many	TRBV7-2	NA	ASSLGFNSYEQY
NA	TRBV3-1	TRBD1	ASGYNRGRTGELF
few	TRBV28	NA	ASSPPHQPQH
NA	TRBV29-1	NA	SGTLQGWPYNSPLH
few	TRBV9	TRBD1	ASSVVSGQGLTDTQY
many	TRBV29-1	NA	PNWWDDGYNEQF
NA	TRBV3-1	TRBD2	ASSPMTSGTDTQY
few	TRBV7-2	NA	ASSLLGGRPGNYGYT
few	TRBV2	TRBD1	ASSGDSNAEY
many	TRBV5-6	NA	ASSLVAVNYGYT
many	TRBV28	NA	ASSSLLDTQY
many	TRBV7-9	TRBD1	ASSLAGQGSSGANVLT
many	TRBV2	NA	ASRQGGRGYT
few	TRBV7-8	NA	ASSLVFSGNYGYT
many	TRBV5-1	NA	ASSPGTDEQF
few	TRBV12-3/TRBV12-4	NA	ASSPLGLGGYT
many	TRBV20-1	TRBD2	SATRVAGMGNEQF
many	TRBV5-1	NA	ASSLGGIGYEQY
many	TRBV12-3/TRBV12-4	NA	ASSGRRDLNTEAF
NA	TRBV12-3/TRBV12-4	TRBD1	ASSLGGTDQETQY
many	TRBV7-3	TRBD1	ASSFIRDRGRTDTQY
many	TRBV19	NA	ASSPEGLPEQY
many	TRBV7-3	NA	ASSVTYQETQY
few	TRBV20-1	NA	SAPHTSTYEQY
few	TRBV7-9	NA	ASGGETQY
many	TRBV10-3	NA	AISSGSYNEQF
NA	TRBV11-1	TRBD2	ASRQTWTSATDTQY
many	TRBV5-5	NA	ASSPGRTANTGELF
NA	TRBV18	NA	ASSPDPFNQPQH
few	TRBV15	TRBD1	ATSRAYAGTGGSGGELF
few	TRBV11-3	NA	ASSPLYEQY
many	TRBV12-3/TRBV12-4	TRBD1	ASSLAGTGGEKLF
NA	TRBV7-2	NA	ASSSLHKSSTEAF
many	TRBV5-4	NA	ASSLHNEQF
many	TRBV7-6	NA	ASSPTWNNEQF